This TCR beta chain was captured by sequencing in a study of blood T cell repertoires in COVID-19. V lost 2 bases and J lost 4; bases outside the gene matches: 9. CDR1 is SEHNR, CDR2 FQNEAQ, per germline (reference sequence). CDR3 length: 16 amino acids. Some clones are missing from TCRdb's copy, which holds only in-frame ones; the method was immunoSEQ multiplex PCR. The sample holds 110,000 to 150,000 clones, roughly 83% seen once. The sequenced sample was PBMCs or T cells enriched from blood (not recorded which). This sequence originates from a man over 45 who had recovered from COVID-19. The J gene is TRBJ2-7, the V gene TRBV7-9; 9 positions match TRBD1. The CDR3 region has the DNA TGTGCCAGCAGCTTACCCCGAACAGGGGGCGGATACGAGCAGTACTTC. Amino acids: CASSLPRTGGGYEQYF.